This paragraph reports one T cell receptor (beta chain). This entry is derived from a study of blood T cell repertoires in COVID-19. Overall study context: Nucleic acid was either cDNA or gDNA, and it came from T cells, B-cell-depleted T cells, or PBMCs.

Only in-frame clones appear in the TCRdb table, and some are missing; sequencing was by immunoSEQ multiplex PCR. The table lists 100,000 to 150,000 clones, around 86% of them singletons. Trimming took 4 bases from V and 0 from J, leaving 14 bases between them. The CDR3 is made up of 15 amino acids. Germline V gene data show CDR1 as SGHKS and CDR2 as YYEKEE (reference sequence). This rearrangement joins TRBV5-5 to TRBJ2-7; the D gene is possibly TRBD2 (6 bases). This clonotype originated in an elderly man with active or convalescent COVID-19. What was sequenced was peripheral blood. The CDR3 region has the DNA TGTGCCAGCAGCCTTACCGGGGGAAGCTCCTACGAGCAGTACTTC. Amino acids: CASSLTGGSSYEQYF.